One T cell receptor beta chain is described in this entry. Its specificity is unknown. Method: immunoSEQ multiplex PCR; TCRdb's copy keeps in-frame clones and lacks some. The sample holds roughly 2,300,000 clones, about nine tenths seen once. The CDR3 runs to 13 residues. Trimming took off 4 bases at V and 7 bases at J, with 13 bases between the two ends. Germline assignment: CDR1 MNHEY and CDR2 SVGAGI. These data originate in a study of shared clonotypes between healthy human individuals. Study findings and constraints: Sampling included only blood; tissue repertoires likely differ. A generally larger estimated richness was seen in naive subsets than in memory subsets.

The sequence came from a young man in good health. Some clones in this sample may be carry-over from other donors' samples. The chain is built from TRBV6-5 and TRBJ1-1, with D maybe TRBD1 (5 bases). Material for sequencing was naive CD4+ T cells from PBMCs. The subset here: CD45RA+ positively selected. The CDR3 loop is CASSSHDSFEAFF. The CDR3 nucleotides read TGTGCCAGCAGTTCGCACGACAGTTTTGAAGCTTTCTTT.